The 7 T cell receptor beta chains below were found in one sample sequenced in a study of shared T cell receptors in the human thymus. Sequenced by immunoSEQ multiplex PCR; TCRdb stores in-frame clones only, minus some. Of approximately 660,000 clones detected, roughly 90% appear once; the ten largest clones hold about 0.01%. The same specimen was also included in a second study, on human thymus T cells.

Sequencing used thymocytes. These receptors were taken from a boy less than two years old with a congenital heart defect.

This chain links TRBV6-1 with TRBJ2-1, with no clear D. Germline CDR1 is MNHNS and CDR2 is SASEGT. V was clipped by 2 bases and J by 0 bases, with 14 bases between them. The CDR3 is 17 amino acids. This CDR3 is CASSEYPHWSSYNEQFF. The CDR3 region has the DNA TGTGCCAGCAGTGAATACCCCCACTGGAGCTCCTACAATGAGCAGTTCTTC.

This chain connects TRBV13 to TRBJ2-5, with no clear D. The V gene's germline CDR1 is PRHDT and CDR2 FYEKMQ (reference sequence). The CDR3 contains 15 residues. Trimming removed 5 bases at V and 1 base at J, with 14 bases between. CDR3: CASSRTTPSQETQYF. The CDR3 nucleotides are TGTGCCAGCAGCCGAACAACCCCTTCCCAAGAGACCCAGTACTTC.

V and J are TRBV27 and TRBJ2-1, with D maybe TRBD2 (9 bases). CDR1 MNHEY and CDR2 SMNVEV come from the germline V gene (reference sequence). V dropped 6 bases and J dropped 5 bases, with 26 bases sitting between them. The length of the CDR3 is 18 residues. CDR3 nucleotide sequence: TGTGCCAGCAGCCAGGGGGCGGCTAGCGGGATAGGGGACAATGAGCAGTTCTTC. This encodes CASSQGAASGIGDNEQFF.

The chain recombines TRBV19 with TRBJ1-2; D is possibly TRBD1 (5 bases). Germline V gene data show CDR1 as LNHDA and CDR2 as SQIVND (reference sequence). Trimming removed 1 base from V and 10 bases from J, with 13 bases in between. This CDR3 region has 13 residues. The CDR3 loop is CASSIADISFYTF. The CDR3 DNA sequence: TGTGCCAGTAGTATAGCGGACATCTCCTTCTACACCTTC. Variable domain in full (rest from reference TRBV19 and TRBJ1-2): DGGITQSPKYLFRKEGQNVTLSCEQNLNHDAMYWYRQDPGQGLRLIYYSQIVNDFQKGDIAEGYSVSREKKESFPLTVTSAQKNPTAFYLCASSIADISFYTFGSGTRLTVV.

J is TRBJ1-2 and V is TRBV7-6, with 11 nucleotides matching TRBD1. The ends lost 5 bases at V and 4 bases at J; junction bases unmatched: 6. Germline CDR1 SGHVS, CDR2 FNYEAQ. This CDR3 spans 15 amino acids. CDR3 sequence reads: CASSPRTGGVYGYTF. The CDR3 DNA sequence: TGTGCCAGCAGCCCCCGGACAGGGGGCGTCTATGGCTACACCTTC.

The chain recombines TRBV27 with TRBJ1-5, with 9 bases that match TRBD1. CDR1 and CDR2 from the germline V gene are MNHEY and SMNVEV (reference sequence). This CDR3 contains 16 residues. V trimming: 5 bases; J trimming: 1 base; junction bases outside the gene matches: 6. DNA of the CDR3: TGTGCCAGCAGTCCAGGACAGGGGATCAGCAATCAGCCCCAGCATTTT. Its protein is CASSPGQGISNQPQHF.

V usage is TRBV7-9 and J usage is TRBJ2-5; 8 bases match TRBD1. The CDR3 runs 16 residues. The V gene end was trimmed by 1 base and the J gene end by 10 bases; junction bases not matched to a gene: 14. Per germline, CDR1 SEHNR and CDR2 FQNEAQ (reference sequence). The CDR3 DNA reads as TGTGCCAGCAGCTTAGTAAGCGACAGGGGAAGAGAGGTCCAGTACTTC. Amino acid sequence: CASSLVSDRGREVQYF.